Listed here are 14 T cell receptor beta chains from one sample, sequenced in a study of CD8 T cells in Susac syndrome. RNA in amounts of 0.5 to 1 ug was reverse transcribed with random hexamers. TCRdb analysed the immunoSEQ multiplex PCR reads with MiXCR anew, one entry per CDR3 protein. The table records approximately 200,000 distinct CDR3 sequences, just under 95% of them present only once. Material for sequencing was CD4+ T cells from PBMCs. Source of these receptors: a human donor with multiple sclerosis.

The V gene is TRBV9, the J gene TRBJ2-2; D might be TRBD1 or TRBD2, each matching 6 bases. V lost 0 bases and J 5 bases, leaving 14 bases between the germline ends. The CDR3 sequence is 16 residues long. Germline CDR1 is SGDLS and CDR2 is YYNGEE. DNA of the CDR3: TGTGCCAGCAGCGTAGGGGGGGCGCGAATGACCGGGGAGCTGTTTTTT. Amino acids: CASSVGGARMTGELFF.

J is TRBJ2-5 and V is TRBV5-4; 10 bases line up with TRBD2. The CDR3 totals 16 residues. V shed 3 bases and J 4 bases; nucleotides not matched to a gene: 9. The germline gives CDR1 SGHNT, CDR2 YYREEE (reference sequence). The CDR3 reads CASSSLSGGARETQYF. In nucleotides, the CDR3 is TGTGCCAGCAGCTCCTTGAGCGGGGGGGCCCGAGAGACCCAGTACTTC.

This chain uses TRBV29-1 with TRBJ1-1; 8 positions match TRBD1. The CDR3 is 13 residues long. The V and J ends lost 6 bases and 2 bases, in that order; junction bases with no gene match: 5. Germline CDR1 and CDR2: SQVTM and ANQGSEA. This CDR3 is CSVIQGGNTEAFF. As DNA, the CDR3 is TGCAGCGTAATACAGGGGGGAAACACTGAAGCTTTCTTT.

This clonotype occurred a few times. The chain carries TRBV25-1 and TRBJ1-2, with D uncertain. V lost 5 bases and J lost 1, with 2 bases in between. This CDR3 has 11 residues. In germline, CDR1 is MGHDK, CDR2 SYGVNS. This chain's CDR3 is CASSFNYGYTF. CDR3 in DNA: TGTGCCAGCAGTTTTAACTATGGCTACACCTTC.

The CDR3 DNA follows: TGCAGCATCAGGGTGAACACTGAAGCTTTCTTT. Translation: CSIRVNTEAFF. The J gene is TRBJ1-1, the V gene TRBV29-1, with a tentative D call TRBD1 (5 bases). Germline CDR1 SQVTM, CDR2 ANQGSEA. V lost 8 bases and J 0 bases, leaving 7 bases between the germline ends. The CDR3 is made up of 11 amino acids.

The V call is TRBV7-3, the J call TRBJ2-7; D is possibly TRBD2 (5 bases). Germline V lookup: CDR1 SGHTA, CDR2 FQGTGA. The V gene lost 4 bases and the J gene lost 4 bases, with 11 bases spanning the gap. This CDR3 has 13 residues. CDR3 nucleotide sequence: TGTGCCAGCAGCTCATTTGGAGGATACGAGCAGTACTTC. Its protein is CASSSFGGYEQYF.

This chain uses TRBV5-6 with TRBJ2-7; 10 bases fit TRBD1. The CDR3 loop spans 15 amino acids. Germline V gene data show CDR1 as SGHDT and CDR2 as YYEEEE. CDR3 sequence reads: CASTLTGQGTYEQYV. CDR3 in DNA: TGTGCCAGCACCTTGACGGGACAGGGGACCTACGAGCAGTACGTC.

The V and J genes are TRBV11-1 and TRBJ1-1; TRBD1 might be the D (5 bases). Germline V CDR1 and CDR2: SGHAT, FQDESV (reference sequence). Deletions cut 3 bases from V and 6 bases from J, with 17 bases between. The CDR3 covers 15 residues. The CDR3 coding sequence is TGTGCCAGCAGCTTTTCCACAGGCGAAGTCGCTGAAGCTTTCTTT. This encodes CASSFSTGEVAEAFF.

The chain uses TRBV6-6 and TRBJ1-5; D call uncertain. The germline V gene has CDR1 MNHNY and CDR2 SVGAGI (reference sequence). The CDR3 sequence is 13 residues long. The ends were cut back, 4 bases at V and 0 bases at J, with 4 bases in the middle. The CDR3: CASSSVSNQPQHF. CDR3 DNA: TGTGCCAGCAGTTCCGTTAGCAATCAGCCCCAGCATTTT.

Only one count was recorded for this clonotype. This chain connects TRBV7-2 to TRBJ2-7; a weak D match, TRBD1 (6 bases). Germline assignment: CDR1 SGHTA and CDR2 FQGNSA. The germline V and J ends were trimmed by 4 bases and 0 bases, with 10 bases remaining between them. CDR3 length equals 14 residues. CDR3 loop: CASSSTGSSYEQYF. The CDR3 DNA reads TGTGCCAGCAGCTCAACAGGGAGCTCCTACGAGCAGTACTTC.

The genes are TRBV10-3 and TRBJ2-1; 9 bases map to TRBD1. The junction had 3 bases not matched to a gene; V was cut back by 6 bases and J by 6 bases. The germline gives CDR1 ENHRY, CDR2 SYGVKD. This CDR3 comprises 13 residues. DNA of the CDR3: TGTGCCATCAGGGGACAGGGTCTCAATGAGCAGTTCTTC. It encodes CAIRGQGLNEQFF.

This clonotype was counted a single time. The J gene is TRBJ2-7, the V gene TRBV3-1; 11 nucleotides line up with TRBD1. The J segment lost 7 bases and the V segment lost 4 bases, leaving 6 bases of the junction unmatched. The CDR3 length is 14 residues. Germline assignment: CDR1 LGHDT and CDR2 YNNKEL (reference sequence). The CDR3 DNA reads TGTGCCAGCAGCCCTGGACAGGGGGCGCGAGAGCAGTACGTC. It encodes CASSPGQGAREQYV.

The chain carries TRBV20-1 and TRBJ1-2; D is unresolved. Germline V gives CDR1 DFQATT, CDR2 SNEGSKA (reference sequence). V lost 1 base and J 5 bases, leaving 11 bases between the germline ends. The CDR3 covers 13 residues. CDR3 loop: CSARGDPPYGYTF. DNA of the CDR3: TGCAGTGCTAGAGGAGATCCTCCTTATGGCTACACCTTC.

The chain is built from TRBV2 and TRBJ1-2; 7 bases fit TRBD1. Trimming removed 5 bases from V and 7 bases from J; junction bases left unmatched: 13. CDR3 length equals 15 residues. Germline V gene data show CDR1 as SNHLY and CDR2 as FYNNEI. The chain's CDR3 is CASSPNTGTVAGYTF. Here the CDR3 DNA reads TGTGCCAGCAGTCCCAATACCGGGACAGTTGCTGGCTACACCTTC.